Reported below is one T cell receptor (beta chain). The data belong to a study of blood T cell repertoires in COVID-19. Study overall: COVID-19 samples, acute and convalescent, were from the United States, Italy and Spain. PBMCs, B-cell-depleted T cells, or T cells provided the cDNA or gDNA that made up the material.

Seattle participants joined during active infection and were tracked over time. Trimming removed 3 bases from V and 4 bases from J, with 12 bases in between. The CDR3 has 15 amino acids. The germline gives CDR1 KGHSH, CDR2 LQKENI. Study processing details: By means of reference gene primer amplification, nucleated cell counts were estimated. TCRdb's copy holds only in-frame clones and misses some; the assay was immunoSEQ multiplex PCR. V, J and clone size were drawn from that table, and D and trimming were deduced from the DNA. The sample lists 350,000 to 400,000 clones; about 86% were seen once. This chain joins TRBV18 and TRBJ1-4; D is undetermined. The sample taken for sequencing was peripheral blood. The receptor was isolated from a woman between 55 and 75 years old with COVID-19, enrolled during active disease. Written as DNA, the CDR3 is TGTGCCAGCTCACCCGACCTGCAGGTTAATGAAAAACTGTTTTTT. This encodes CASSPDLQVNEKLFF.